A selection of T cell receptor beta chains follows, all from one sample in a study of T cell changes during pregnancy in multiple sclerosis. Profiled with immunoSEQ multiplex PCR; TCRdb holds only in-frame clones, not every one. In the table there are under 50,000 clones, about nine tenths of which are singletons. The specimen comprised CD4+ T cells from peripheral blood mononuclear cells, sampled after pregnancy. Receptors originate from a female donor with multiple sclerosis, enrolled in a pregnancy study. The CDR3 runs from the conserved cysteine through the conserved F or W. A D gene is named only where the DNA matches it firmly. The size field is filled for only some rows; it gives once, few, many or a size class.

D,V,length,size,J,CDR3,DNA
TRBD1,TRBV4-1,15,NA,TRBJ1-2,CASSQGQATNYGYTF,TGCGCCAGCAGCCAGGGACAGGCCACTAACTATGGCTACACCTTC
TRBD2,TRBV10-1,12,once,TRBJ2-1,CASSAPAGIQFF,TGCGCCAGCAGTGCTCCAGCGGGAATTCAGTTCTTC
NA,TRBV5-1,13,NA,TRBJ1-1,CASWGTEGTEAFF,TGCGCCAGCTGGGGGACGGAGGGCACTGAAGCTTTCTTT
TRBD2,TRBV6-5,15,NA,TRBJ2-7,CASSYSTSGPYEQYF,TGTGCCAGCAGTTACTCGACTAGCGGCCCCTACGAGCAGTACTTC
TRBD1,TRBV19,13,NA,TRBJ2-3,CASIDRVTDTQYF,TGTGCCAGTATCGACAGGGTCACAGATACGCAGTATTTT
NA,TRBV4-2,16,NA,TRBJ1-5,CASSQDHSGRDQPQHF,TGTGCCAGCAGCCAAGATCATTCTGGGAGGGATCAGCCCCAGCATTTT
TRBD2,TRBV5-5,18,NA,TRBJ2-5,CASSLLIGTSGIQETQYF,TGTGCCAGCAGCTTGTTGATCGGGACTAGCGGGATCCAAGAGACCCAGTACTTC
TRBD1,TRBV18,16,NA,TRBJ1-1,CASSPRVQGANTEAFF,TGTGCCAGCTCACCACGCGTACAGGGGGCGAACACTGAAGCTTTCTTT
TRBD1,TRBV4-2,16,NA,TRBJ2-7,CASSQAHGQDLYEQYF,TGTGCCAGCAGCCAAGCCCATGGACAGGACCTCTACGAGCAGTACTTC
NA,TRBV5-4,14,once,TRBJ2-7,CASSLGQAGYEQYF,TGTGCCAGCAGCTTGGGTCAGGCGGGATACGAGCAGTACTTC
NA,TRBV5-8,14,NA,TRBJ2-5,CASSLGAGQETQYF,TGTGCCAGCAGCTTGGGGGCTGGCCAAGAGACCCAGTACTTC